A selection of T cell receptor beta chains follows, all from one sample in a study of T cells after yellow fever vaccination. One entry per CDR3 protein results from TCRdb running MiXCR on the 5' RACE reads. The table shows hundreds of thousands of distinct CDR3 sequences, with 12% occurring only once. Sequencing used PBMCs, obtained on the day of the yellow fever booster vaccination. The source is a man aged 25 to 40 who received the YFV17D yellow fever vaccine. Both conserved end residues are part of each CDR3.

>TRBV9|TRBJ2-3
CASSVGGGFTDTQYF
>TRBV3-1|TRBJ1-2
CASSQDSDNRYGYTF
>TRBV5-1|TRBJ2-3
CASSLGLAGSTDTQYF
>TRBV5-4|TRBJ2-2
CASSSEVVGPNTGELFF
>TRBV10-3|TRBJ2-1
CAIASEREYNEQFF
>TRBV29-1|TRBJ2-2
CSVPGLHTGELFF
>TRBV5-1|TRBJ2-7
CASSSGHTLGYEQYF
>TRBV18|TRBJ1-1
CASSPPWGLGAGNTEAFF
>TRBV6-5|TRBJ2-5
CASSYSTVHMDF
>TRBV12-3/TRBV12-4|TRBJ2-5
CASQSGGSPETQYF
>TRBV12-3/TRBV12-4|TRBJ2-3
CASGRTGGNTDTQYF
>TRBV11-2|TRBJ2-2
CASTITGQENTGELFF
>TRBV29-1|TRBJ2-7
CSVQPGAPSYEQYF
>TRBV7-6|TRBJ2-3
CASSFSNVGTTGDTQYF
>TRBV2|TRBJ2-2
CASNPTLGRTGELFF
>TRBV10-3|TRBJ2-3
CAISEGGDTQYF
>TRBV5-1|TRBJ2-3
CASSIAGVAPRTDTQYF
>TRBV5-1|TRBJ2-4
CASSLAAAKNIQYF
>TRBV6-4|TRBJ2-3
CASSADGQGRTDTQYF
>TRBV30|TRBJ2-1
CAWSGGGNEQFF
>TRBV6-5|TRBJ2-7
CASSLAGVRYEQYF
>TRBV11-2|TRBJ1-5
CASSLVAGNQPQHF
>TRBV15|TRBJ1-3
CATSIGNTIYF
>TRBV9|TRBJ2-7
CASSVGDRQHEQYF
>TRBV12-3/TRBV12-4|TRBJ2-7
CASSLGGRASYEQYF
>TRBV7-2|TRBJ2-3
CASSVGLNPDTQYF
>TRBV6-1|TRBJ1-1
CASSRTPGHTEAFF
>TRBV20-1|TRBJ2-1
CSANRDPYNEQFF
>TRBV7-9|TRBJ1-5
CASSSPDVGQPQHF
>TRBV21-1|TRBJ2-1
CASSKGGLAREVNEQFF
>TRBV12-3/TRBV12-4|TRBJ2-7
CASSSSSDYEQYF
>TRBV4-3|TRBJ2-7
CASSHSSGSKILDF
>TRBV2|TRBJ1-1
CASSELGWRNTEAFF
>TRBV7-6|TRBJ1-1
CASSLDDRGIQGAFF
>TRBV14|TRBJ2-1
CASSPGRQGSMFF
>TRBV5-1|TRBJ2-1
CASSLVQGSYNEQFF
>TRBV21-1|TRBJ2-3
CASSQLGGGGDTQYF
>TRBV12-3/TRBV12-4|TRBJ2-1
CASSLSGRYNEQFF
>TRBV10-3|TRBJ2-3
CAIRFDSTTDTQYF
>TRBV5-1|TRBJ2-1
CARVDNGRRWYNEQFF
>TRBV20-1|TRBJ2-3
CSASAQGKDTQYF
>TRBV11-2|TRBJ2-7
CASSLLAPSGTSGYEQYF
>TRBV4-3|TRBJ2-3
CASSQGRFGSGSDTQYF
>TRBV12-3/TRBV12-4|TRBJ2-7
CASSGYYEQYF
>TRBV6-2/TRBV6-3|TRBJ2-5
CASSSRFDRIIQETQYF
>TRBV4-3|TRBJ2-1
CASSVSGRAGSNEQFF
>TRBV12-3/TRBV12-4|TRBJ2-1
CASSKGREGRKNEQFF
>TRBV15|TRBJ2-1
CATSRDYNEQFF
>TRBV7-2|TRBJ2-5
CASSLVYVETQYF
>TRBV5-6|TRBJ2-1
CASSWGLAGGNEQFF
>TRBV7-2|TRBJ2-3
CASTVLGAQYF
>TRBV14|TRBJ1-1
CASSQKPQGTEAFF
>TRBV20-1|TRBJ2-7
CSASNRAIYEQYF
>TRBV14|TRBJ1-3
CASRQQGSGNTIYF